One and the same sample provided the 18 T cell receptor beta chains below, sequenced in a study of vaccination and CD4 T cells after COVID-19. Cultured CD4+ T cell DNA was sequenced using the Oncomine TCR Beta short-read assay. In TCRdb, the PCR reads were re-called with MiXCR into one record per CDR3 protein. This table has over 14,000 distinct CDR3 sequences, 52% appearing once. Antigen specificity for these receptors is unknown. Treatment meaning: roughly 11-day PBMC culture with coronavirus spike peptide pools or control peptides (ViraFEST assay). Sequencing was performed on CD4+ T cells from blood, cultured in vitro. The source is a human donor who had recovered from COVID-19.

This clonotype was observed a handful of times. This sequence joins TRBV20-1 and TRBJ2-5, with 14 positions matching TRBD2. Germline V gene data show CDR1 as DFQATT and CDR2 as SNEGSKA (reference sequence). V lost 5 bases, J lost 5 bases, and 7 bases stayed unmatched. The CDR3 is 15 amino acids. The chain's CDR3 is CSAPTGTSGSETQYF. CDR3 nucleotides: TGCAGTGCTCCTACAGGGACTAGCGGGAGTGAGACCCAGTACTTC.

J is TRBJ2-5 and V is TRBV28; D gene ambiguous. The CDR3 is 13 amino acids. Germline lookup yields CDR1 MDHEN and CDR2 SYDVKM. Trimming stripped 2 bases from V and 5 bases from J, with 9 bases between. CDR3 nucleotide sequence: TGTGCCAGCAGTTTACGGGCCAGGGAGACCCAGTACTTC. Translated: CASSLRARETQYF.

The genes are TRBV7-9 and TRBJ2-1; D not certain. Trimming removed 7 bases from V and 0 bases from J, with 19 bases in between. This CDR3 is 17 amino acids long. Germline values: CDR1 SEHNR, CDR2 FQNEAQ (reference sequence). CDR3 nucleotides: TGTGCCAGCATCCTTTCCCCCGACGGCAGCTCCTACAATGAGCAGTTCTTC. The encoded protein is CASILSPDGSSYNEQFF.

The V gene is TRBV4-3, the J gene TRBJ2-1; 16 bases align to TRBD2. V lost 3 bases and J lost 9; bases outside the gene matches: 5. CDR1 and CDR2 (germline): LGHNA, YSLEER. This CDR3 is built from 16 residues. In DNA form, the CDR3 reads TGCGCCAGCAGCCAGGGACTAGCGGGAGGGCCGAGTGAGCAGTTCTTC. Translation: CASSQGLAGGPSEQFF.

This chain links TRBV2 with TRBJ2-1; D tentatively fits TRBD1 or TRBD2 (5 bases each). V was cut by 5 bases and J by 0 bases, with 8 bases left in between. Per the germline V gene, CDR1 is SNHLY and CDR2 is FYNNEI. The CDR3 spans 14 residues. CDR3 in DNA: TGTGCCAGCAGTCGGGGCCCCTCCTACAATGAGCAGTTCTTC. This codes for CASSRGPSYNEQFF.

The CDR3 is CATRGGPGGTEAFF. The CDR3 DNA reads TGTGCCACCCGTGGGGGCCCTGGGGGAACTGAAGCTTTCTTT. This chain connects TRBV19 to TRBJ1-1; D perhaps matches TRBD1 (6 bases). With 10 bases removed from V and 5 bases from J, the gap between germline ends came to 20 bases. The CDR3 is 14 amino acids. Germline values: CDR1 LNHDA, CDR2 SQIVND (reference sequence).

The chain uses TRBV7-2 and TRBJ1-4; D is unresolved. Germline CDR1 reads SGHTA; CDR2 reads FQGNSA. The CDR3 is 14 residues long. Trimming removed 5 bases at V and 0 bases at J, with 7 bases between. The CDR3 DNA reads as TGTGCCAGCAGCCCATATGCAACTAATGAAAAACTGTTTTTT. The encoded protein is CASSPYATNEKLFF.

This chain uses TRBV18 with TRBJ1-6; no reliable D call. Germline CDR1 and CDR2: KGHSH and LQKENI. This CDR3 comprises 12 residues. The germline V and J ends were trimmed by 6 bases and 8 bases, with 8 bases remaining between them. The CDR3 is CASSRADSPLHF. The CDR3 DNA sequence: TGTGCCAGCTCGCGGGCGGATTCACCCCTCCACTTT.

This clonotype was seen a handful of times. This sequence joins TRBV19 and TRBJ1-2; 9 bases match TRBD1. Trimming took 6 bases from V and 5 from J; bases not matched to a gene: 10. The germline V gene encodes CDR1 LNHDA and CDR2 SQIVND (reference sequence). The CDR3 is 15 residues long. The CDR3 spells CASRIAGGTGYGYTF. The CDR3 DNA follows: TGTGCCAGTAGGATCGCCGGAGGGACAGGGTATGGCTACACCTTC. The variable domain in full, completed from reference TRBV19 and TRBJ1-2, reads DGGITQSPKYLFRKEGQNVTLSCEQNLNHDAMYWYRQDPGQGLRLIYYSQIVNDFQKGDIAEGYSVSREKKESFPLTVTSAQKNPTAFYLCASRIAGGTGYGYTFGSGTRLTVV.

This clonotype has just a few counts. This chain joins TRBV11-3 and TRBJ1-1; D not resolved. This CDR3 comprises 16 residues. The V end was cut by 5 bases, the J end by 4 bases, with 20 bases between. CDR1 SGHNT and CDR2 YENEEA come from the germline V gene. CDR3 in amino acids: CASSPRGVPAGTEAFF. The CDR3 nucleotides read TGTGCCAGCAGCCCTAGAGGTGTCCCTGCGGGCACTGAAGCTTTCTTT.

V gene TRBV29-1 combines with J gene TRBJ1-3, with TRBD1 as a possible D gene (5 bases). The length of the CDR3 is 14 residues. Germline V gene sequence: CDR1 SQVTM, CDR2 ANQGSEA. Trimming cost V 6 bases and J 0 bases, with 12 bases left between them. The chain's CDR3 is CSVAPGTSGNTIYF. The CDR3 region has the DNA TGCAGCGTCGCCCCCGGGACCTCTGGAAACACCATATATTTT.

The genes are TRBV10-2 and TRBJ2-7, with TRBD2 matching over 9 bases. Looked up from germline, CDR1 is WSHSY and CDR2 is SAAADI. CDR3 length equals 14 residues. Unmatched junction bases numbered 4, after V lost 4 bases and J lost 3 bases. CDR3 residues: CASSGVTSGYEQYF. CDR3 coding DNA: TGCGCCAGCAGTGGTGTGACTAGCGGCTACGAGCAGTACTTC.

CDR3 residues: CASSLGGNTINYGYTF. The CDR3 nucleotides read TGCGCCAGCAGCTTGGGTGGGAACACAATTAACTATGGCTACACCTTC. The V call is TRBV5-1, the J call TRBJ1-2; D is undetermined. CDR3 length equals 16 residues. In germline, CDR1 is SGHRS, CDR2 YFSETQ. V was clipped by 0 bases and J by 1 base, with 13 bases between them.

This sequence joins TRBV2 and TRBJ1-5, with no clear D. The CDR3 spans 15 residues. Germline CDR1 reads SNHLY; CDR2 reads FYNNEI. The germline V and J ends were trimmed by 3 bases and 4 bases, with 13 bases remaining between them. This CDR3 reads CASSDWGLGNQPQHF. The CDR3 DNA reads as TGTGCCAGCAGTGACTGGGGATTGGGTAATCAGCCCCAGCATTTT. Looking up the rest from reference TRBV2 and TRBJ1-5 gives the full variable domain: EPEVTQTPSHQVTQMGQEVILRCVPISNHLYFYWYRQILGQKVEFLVSFYNNEISEKSEIFDDQFSVERPDGSNFTLKIRSTKLEDSAMYFCASSDWGLGNQPQHFGDGTRLSIL.

V and J are TRBV28 and TRBJ2-5; unclear D gene. V was pared by 6 bases and J by 1 base, with 9 bases between. Germline assignment: CDR1 MDHEN and CDR2 SYDVKM. There are 13 residues in the CDR3. The CDR3 nucleotides are TGTGCCAGCAGCGACTCAGCCCAAGAGACCCAGTACTTC. This translates into CASSDSAQETQYF.

The chain recombines TRBV28 with TRBJ2-2; D is ambiguous. Germline CDR1 and CDR2: MDHEN and SYDVKM. V lost 6 bases, J lost 5 bases, and 7 bases lay in between. This CDR3 comprises 12 residues. CDR3 region: CASSLQTGELFF. The CDR3 DNA is TGTGCCAGCAGCCTCCAGACCGGGGAGCTGTTTTTT. Combining the CDR3 with reference TRBV28 and TRBJ2-2 gives the whole variable domain DVKVTQSSRYLVKRTGEKVFLECVQDMDHENMFWYRQDPGLGLRLIYFSYDVKMKEKGDIPEGYSVSREKKERFSLILESASTNQTSMYLCASSLQTGELFFGEGSRLTVL.

This chain links TRBV6-1 with TRBJ2-4; D unresolved. Germline CDR1 MNHNS, CDR2 SASEGT. The CDR3 sequence is 16 residues long. With 6 bases removed from V and 0 bases from J, the gap between germline ends came to 15 bases. This CDR3 is CASSNSAGLAKNIQYF. The DNA of the CDR3 is TGTGCCAGCAGCAACTCAGCCGGTCTAGCCAAAAACATTCAGTACTTC.

This chain uses TRBV6-1 with TRBJ2-5; 16 positions agree with TRBD2. In germline, CDR1 is MNHNS, CDR2 SASEGT. J was trimmed by 5 bases and V by 6 bases; bases with no gene match: 12. CDR3 length: 18 amino acids. The CDR3 nucleotides are TGTGCCAGCAGCTATGCTGGGACTAGCGGGAGGGTGGGGGAGACCCAGTACTTC. This translates into CASSYAGTSGRVGETQYF.